The T cell receptor beta chain described here comes from a study of blood T cell repertoires in COVID-19. CDR3 size: 15 residues. V was shortened by 0 bases and J by 1 base, with 7 bases between the two germline ends. Germline CDR1 MNHEY, CDR2 SVGAGI. Each participant's cohort was designated according to participant-reported clinical history. Those designated as exposed participants met a COVID-19 case within 2 weeks before study entry. Sequencing was performed with immunoSEQ multiplex PCR; in TCRdb, only in-frame clones are kept and a portion is missing. The table records around 250,000 clones, over 70% of them present only once.

The clonotype comes from a woman in her thirties or forties who had been exposed to COVID-19. The chain employs TRBV6-5 and TRBJ1-5; no clear D gene. The sample taken for sequencing was PBMCs or T cells enriched from blood (not recorded which). The CDR3 sequence is CASSYSSRSNQPQHF. In DNA, the CDR3 is TGTGCCAGCAGTTACTCCAGCAGGAGCAATCAGCCCCAGCATTTT.